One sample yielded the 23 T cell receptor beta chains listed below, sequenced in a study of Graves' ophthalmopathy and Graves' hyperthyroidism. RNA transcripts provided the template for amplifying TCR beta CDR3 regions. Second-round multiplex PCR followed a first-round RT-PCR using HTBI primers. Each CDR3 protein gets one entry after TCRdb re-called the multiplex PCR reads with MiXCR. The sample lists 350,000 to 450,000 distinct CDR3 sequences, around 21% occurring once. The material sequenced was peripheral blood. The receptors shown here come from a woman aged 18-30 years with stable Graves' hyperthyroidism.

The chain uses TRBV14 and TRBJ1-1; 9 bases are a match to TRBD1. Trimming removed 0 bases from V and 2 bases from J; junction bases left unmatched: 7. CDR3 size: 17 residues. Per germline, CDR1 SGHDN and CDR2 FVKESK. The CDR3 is CASSQDEGDRVNTEAFF. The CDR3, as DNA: TGTGCCAGCAGCCAAGATGAAGGGGACAGGGTCAACACTGAAGCTTTCTTT.

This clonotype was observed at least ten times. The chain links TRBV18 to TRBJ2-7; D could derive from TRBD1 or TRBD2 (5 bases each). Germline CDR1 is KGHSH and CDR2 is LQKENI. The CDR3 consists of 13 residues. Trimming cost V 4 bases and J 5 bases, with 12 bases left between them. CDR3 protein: CASSRKQGHEQYF. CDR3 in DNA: TGTGCCAGCTCACGAAAGCAGGGACACGAGCAGTACTTC.

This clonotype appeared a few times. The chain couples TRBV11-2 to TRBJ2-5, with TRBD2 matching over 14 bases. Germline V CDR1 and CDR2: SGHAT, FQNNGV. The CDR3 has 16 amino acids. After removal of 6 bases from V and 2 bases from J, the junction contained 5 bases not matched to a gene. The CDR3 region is CASRPGLAGVQETQYF. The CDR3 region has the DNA TGTGCCAGCAGACCGGGACTAGCGGGAGTTCAAGAGACCCAGTACTTC.

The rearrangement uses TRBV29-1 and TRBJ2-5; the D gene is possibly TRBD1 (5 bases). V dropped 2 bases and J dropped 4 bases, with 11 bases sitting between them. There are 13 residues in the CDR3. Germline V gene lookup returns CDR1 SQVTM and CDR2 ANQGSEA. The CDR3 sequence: CSVEIGVRETQYF. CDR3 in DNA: TGCAGCGTTGAAATAGGGGTGCGAGAGACCCAGTACTTC. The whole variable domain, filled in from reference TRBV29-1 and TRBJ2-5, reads SAVISQKPSRDICQRGTSLTIQCQVDSQVTMMFWYRQQPGQSLTLIATANQGSEATYESGFVIDKFPISRPNLTFSTLTVSNMSPEDSSIYLCSVEIGVRETQYFGPGTRLLVL.

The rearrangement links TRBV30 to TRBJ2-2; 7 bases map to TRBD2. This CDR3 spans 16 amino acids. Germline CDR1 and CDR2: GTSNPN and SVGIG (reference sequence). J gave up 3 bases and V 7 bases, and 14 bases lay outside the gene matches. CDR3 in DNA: TGTGCCTTGCGTCTACGGGAGGCGGGGGACACCGGGGAGCTGTTTTTT. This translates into CALRLREAGDTGELFF.

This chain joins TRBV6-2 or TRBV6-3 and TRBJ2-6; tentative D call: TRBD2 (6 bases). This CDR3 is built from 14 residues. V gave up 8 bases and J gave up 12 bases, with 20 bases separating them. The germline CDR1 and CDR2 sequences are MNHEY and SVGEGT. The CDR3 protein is CASGTAWGVSVLTF. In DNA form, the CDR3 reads TGTGCCAGCGGAACTGCCTGGGGGGTCAGCGTCCTGACTTTC.

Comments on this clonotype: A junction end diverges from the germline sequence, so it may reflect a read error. In nucleotides, the CDR3 is TGTGCCAGCAGTTTAAGGGAGAATTCACCCCTCCACTTT. As protein: CASSLRENSPLHF. J is TRBJ1-6 and V is TRBV7-3; D gene unclear. This CDR3 is 13 amino acids long. Germline V gene sequence: CDR1 SGHTA, CDR2 FQGTGA.

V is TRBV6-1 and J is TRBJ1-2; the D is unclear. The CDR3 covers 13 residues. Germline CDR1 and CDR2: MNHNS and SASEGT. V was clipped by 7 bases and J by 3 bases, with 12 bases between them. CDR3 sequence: CASTWPPDYGYTF. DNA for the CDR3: TGTGCCAGCACGTGGCCGCCAGACTATGGCTACACCTTC.

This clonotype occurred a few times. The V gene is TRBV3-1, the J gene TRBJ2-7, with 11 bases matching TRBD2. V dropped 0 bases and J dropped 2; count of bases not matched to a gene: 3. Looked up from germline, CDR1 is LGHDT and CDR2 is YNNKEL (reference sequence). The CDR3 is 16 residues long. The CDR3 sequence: CASSQEPLAGAYEQYF. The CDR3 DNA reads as TGTGCCAGCAGCCAAGAACCACTAGCGGGAGCCTACGAGCAGTACTTC.

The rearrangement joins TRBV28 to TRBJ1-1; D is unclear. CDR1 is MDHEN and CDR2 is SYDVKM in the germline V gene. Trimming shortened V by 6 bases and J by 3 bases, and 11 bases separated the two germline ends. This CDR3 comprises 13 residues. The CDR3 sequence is CASSPFRDTEAFF. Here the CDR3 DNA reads TGTGCCAGCAGCCCCTTTCGGGACACTGAAGCTTTCTTT.

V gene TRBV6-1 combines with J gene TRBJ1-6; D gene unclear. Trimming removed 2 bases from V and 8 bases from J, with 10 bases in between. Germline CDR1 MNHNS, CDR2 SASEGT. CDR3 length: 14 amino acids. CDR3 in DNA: TGTGCCAGCAGTGAATTCCTCGGCTATTCACCCCTCCACTTT. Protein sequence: CASSEFLGYSPLHF.

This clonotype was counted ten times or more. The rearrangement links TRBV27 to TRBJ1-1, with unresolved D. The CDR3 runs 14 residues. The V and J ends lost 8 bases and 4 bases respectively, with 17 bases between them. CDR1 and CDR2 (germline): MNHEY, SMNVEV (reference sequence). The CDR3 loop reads CASRPDHPVTEAFF. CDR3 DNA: TGTGCCAGCCGACCTGACCATCCAGTCACTGAAGCTTTCTTT.

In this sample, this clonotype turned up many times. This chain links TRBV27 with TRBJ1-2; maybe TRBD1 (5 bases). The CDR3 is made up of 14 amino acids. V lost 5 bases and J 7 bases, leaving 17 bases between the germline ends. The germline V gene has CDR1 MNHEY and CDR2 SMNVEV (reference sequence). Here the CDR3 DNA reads TGTGCCAGCAGTGGGGGGGGAGGGTGGCGTGGCTACACCTTC. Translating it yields CASSGGGGWRGYTF.

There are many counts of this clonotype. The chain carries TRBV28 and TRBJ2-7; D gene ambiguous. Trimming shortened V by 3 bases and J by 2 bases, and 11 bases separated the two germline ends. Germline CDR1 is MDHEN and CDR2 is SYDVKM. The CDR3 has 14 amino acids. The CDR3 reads CASSFAAPTYEQYF. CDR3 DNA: TGTGCCAGCAGTTTTGCAGCGCCAACCTACGAGCAGTACTTC.

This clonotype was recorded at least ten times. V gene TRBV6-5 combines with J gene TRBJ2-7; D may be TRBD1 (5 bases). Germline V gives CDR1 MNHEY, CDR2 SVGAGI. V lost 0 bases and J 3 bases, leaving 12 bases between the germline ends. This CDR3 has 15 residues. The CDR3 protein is CASSYSIQGNYEQYF. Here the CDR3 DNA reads TGTGCCAGCAGTTACTCAATCCAGGGAAACTACGAGCAGTACTTC.

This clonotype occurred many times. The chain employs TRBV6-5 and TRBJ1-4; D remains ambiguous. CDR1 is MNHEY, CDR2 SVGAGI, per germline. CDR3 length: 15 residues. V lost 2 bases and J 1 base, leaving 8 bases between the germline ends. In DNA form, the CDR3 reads TGTGCCAGCAGTTACGAGGGAAAAACTAATGAAAAACTGTTTTTT. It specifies CASSYEGKTNEKLFF.

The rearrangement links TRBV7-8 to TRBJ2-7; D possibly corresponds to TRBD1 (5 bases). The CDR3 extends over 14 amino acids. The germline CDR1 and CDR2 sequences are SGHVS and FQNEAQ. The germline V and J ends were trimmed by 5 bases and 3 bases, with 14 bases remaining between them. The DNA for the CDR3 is TGTGCCAGCAGCCCAGCAGACAGCCTCTACGAGCAGTACTTC. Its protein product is CASSPADSLYEQYF.

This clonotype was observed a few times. CDR3 loop: CASIEGPQGLSGANVLTF. The CDR3 DNA reads TGTGCCAGCATCGAGGGGCCACAAGGCCTCTCTGGGGCCAACGTCCTGACTTTC. V gene TRBV2 combines with J gene TRBJ2-6; D may correspond to TRBD1 or TRBD2 (5 bases each). Per germline, CDR1 SNHLY and CDR2 FYNNEI. V was shortened by 7 bases and J by 0 bases, with 19 bases between the two germline ends. The CDR3 is made up of 18 amino acids.

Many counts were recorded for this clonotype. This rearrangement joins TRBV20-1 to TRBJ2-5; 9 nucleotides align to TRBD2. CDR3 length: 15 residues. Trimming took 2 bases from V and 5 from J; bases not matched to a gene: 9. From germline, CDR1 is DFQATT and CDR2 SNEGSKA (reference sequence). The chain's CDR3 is CSARSSGRWGETQYF. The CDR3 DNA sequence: TGCAGTGCTAGATCCAGCGGGAGGTGGGGGGAGACCCAGTACTTC.

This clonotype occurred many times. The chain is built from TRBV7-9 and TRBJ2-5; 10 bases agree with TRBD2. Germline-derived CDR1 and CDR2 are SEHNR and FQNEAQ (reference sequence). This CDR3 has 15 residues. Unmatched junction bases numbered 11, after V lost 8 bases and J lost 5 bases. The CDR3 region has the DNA TGTGCCAGCTGTCCTAGCGGGAGTAGTAGGGAGACCCAGTACTTC. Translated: CASCPSGSSRETQYF.

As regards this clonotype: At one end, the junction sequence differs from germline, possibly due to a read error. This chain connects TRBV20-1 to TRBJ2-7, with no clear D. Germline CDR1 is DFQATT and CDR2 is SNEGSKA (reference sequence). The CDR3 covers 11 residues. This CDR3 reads CSAFQSFEQYF. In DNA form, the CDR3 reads TGCAGTGCTTTCCAATCCTTCGAGCAGTACTTC.

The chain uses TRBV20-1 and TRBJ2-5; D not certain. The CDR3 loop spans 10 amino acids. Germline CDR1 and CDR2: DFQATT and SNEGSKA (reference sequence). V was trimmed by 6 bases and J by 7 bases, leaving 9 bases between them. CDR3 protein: CSAPSGTQYF. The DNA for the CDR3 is TGCAGTGCCCCCTCGGGGACCCAGTACTTC.

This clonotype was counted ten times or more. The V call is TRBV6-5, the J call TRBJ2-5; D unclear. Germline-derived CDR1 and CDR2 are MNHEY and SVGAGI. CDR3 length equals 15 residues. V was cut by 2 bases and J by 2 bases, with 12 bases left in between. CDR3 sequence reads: CASSYVSALQETQYF. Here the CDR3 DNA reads TGTGCCAGCAGTTACGTGTCAGCCTTACAAGAGACCCAGTACTTC.